What follows describes a single TCR beta chain. Antigen unknown. The sample comes from a study of cytomegalovirus exposure and HLA in healthy donors. Overall study findings and caveats: There were 150 to 200 TCR beta chains listed as cytomegalovirus-associated.

Vbeta (60) and Jbeta (13) primers were used in the PCR. The method was immunoSEQ multiplex PCR; TCRdb's version includes in-frame clones alone and lacks a portion of them. The table includes about 170,000 clones, about 75% detected once. Germline V gene data show CDR1 as SGHTA and CDR2 as FQGTGA. This CDR3 contains 20 residues. J gave up 8 bases and V 5 bases, and 18 bases lay outside the gene matches. Input material: PBMCs. The clonotype comes from a female donor in good health and CMV-seronegative. V and J are TRBV7-3 and TRBJ2-1, with TRBD2 matching 16 bases. The CDR3 loop is CASSTVAGLAGGPDFDEQFF. The CDR3 nucleotides read TGTGCCAGCAGCACCGTGGCGGGACTAGCGGGAGGGCCTGATTTCGATGAGCAGTTCTTC.